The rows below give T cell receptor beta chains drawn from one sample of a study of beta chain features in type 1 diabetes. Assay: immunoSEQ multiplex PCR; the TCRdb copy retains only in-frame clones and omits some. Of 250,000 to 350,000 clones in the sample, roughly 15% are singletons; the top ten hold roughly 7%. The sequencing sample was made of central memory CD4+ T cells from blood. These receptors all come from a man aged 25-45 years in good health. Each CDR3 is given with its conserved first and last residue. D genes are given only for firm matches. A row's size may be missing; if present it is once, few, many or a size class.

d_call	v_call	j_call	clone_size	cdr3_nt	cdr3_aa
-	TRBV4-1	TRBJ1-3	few	TGCGCCAGCAGCCAAAGCCAAAACGAAGTGGTTCACACCATATATTTT	CASSQSQNEVVHTIYF
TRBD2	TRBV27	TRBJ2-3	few	TGTGCCAGCGGATGGACTAGCGGGGCCACAGATACGCAGTATTTT	CASGWTSGATDTQYF
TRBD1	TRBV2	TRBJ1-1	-	TGTGCCAGCACTGGACAGGGAGGGAACACTGAAGCTTTCTTT	CASTGQGGNTEAFF
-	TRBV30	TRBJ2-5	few	TGTGCCTGGAATAAGGTATTCCAAGAGACCCAGTACTTC	CAWNKVFQETQYF
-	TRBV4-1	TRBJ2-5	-	TGCGCCAGCAGCCAAGTTTGGGGGAGGGAGACCCAGTACTTC	CASSQVWGRETQYF
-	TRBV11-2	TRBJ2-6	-	TGTGCCAGCAACTTTCATGGGGACTCTGGGGCCAACGTCCTGACTTTC	CASNFHGDSGANVLTF
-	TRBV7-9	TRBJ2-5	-	TGTGCCAGCAGCGAGAGACGCGGGGAGACCCAGTACTTC	CASSERRGETQYF
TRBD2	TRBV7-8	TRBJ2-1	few	TGTGCCAGCAGCTTAAAGGCTAGCGGGAGATTTGACAATGAGCAGTTCTTC	CASSLKASGRFDNEQFF
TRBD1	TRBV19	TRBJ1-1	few	TGTGCCAGTAGGGGTGACAGGGGGGACACTGAAGCTTTCTTT	CASRGDRGDTEAFF
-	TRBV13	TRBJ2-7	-	TGTGCCAGCAGCCTACAGGGTGGCCTTTCCTACGAGCAGTACTTC	CASSLQGGLSYEQYF
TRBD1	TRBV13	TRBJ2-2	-	TGTGCCAGCAGCTCGGGACAGGGGGGGACCGGGGAGCTGTTTTTT	CASSSGQGGTGELFF
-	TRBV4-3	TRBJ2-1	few	TGCGCCAGCAGCCAAGACGGAGCGGTGGCTGAGCAGTTCTTC	CASSQDGAVAEQFF
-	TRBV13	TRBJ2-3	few	TGTGCCAGCAGCTCTTGGGGGGCTAGCACAGATACGCAGTATTTT	CASSSWGASTDTQYF
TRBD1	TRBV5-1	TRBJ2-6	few	TGCGCCAGCAGCGCCGCCGGGACAGGGTACGGGGCCAACGTCCTGACTTTC	CASSAAGTGYGANVLTF
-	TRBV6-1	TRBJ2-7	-	TGTGCCAGCTCATCAGGGGGGTATTCCTACGAGCAGTACTTC	CASSSGGYSYEQYF
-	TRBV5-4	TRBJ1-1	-	TGTGCCAGCAGCTTGGGCGTAGGCACTGAAGCTTTCTTT	CASSLGVGTEAFF
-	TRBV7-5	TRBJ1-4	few	TGTGCCAGAAGCTTCCCCACCGCGCGGGCCTGTAATGAAAAACTGTTTTTT	CARSFPTARACNEKLFF
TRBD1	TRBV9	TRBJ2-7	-	TGTGCCAGCAGCCCTCAGGGGGCCTCCTACGAGCAGTACTTC	CASSPQGASYEQYF
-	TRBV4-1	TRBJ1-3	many	TGCGCCAGCAGCCAAGATCGAGCAGGACACTCTGGAAACACCATATATTTT	CASSQDRAGHSGNTIYF
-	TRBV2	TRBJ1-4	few	TGTGCCAGCAGTGAAGGGGGTCAGAAAAATGAAAAACTGTTTTTT	CASSEGGQKNEKLFF
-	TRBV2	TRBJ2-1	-	TGTGCCAGCAGGGGGGACTTCTACTCCTACAATGAGCAGTTCTTC	CASRGDFYSYNEQFF
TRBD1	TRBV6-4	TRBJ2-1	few	TGTGCCAGCAGCAAGGGGGCGGAGACTGAGCAGTTCTTC	CASSKGAETEQFF
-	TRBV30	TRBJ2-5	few	TGTGCCTGGGGCGCGGCGGGGAACCAAGAGACCCAGTACTTC	CAWGAAGNQETQYF
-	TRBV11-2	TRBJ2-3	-	TGTGCCAGCAGCTTGGTCCGGGGCACAGATACGCAGTATTTT	CASSLVRGTDTQYF
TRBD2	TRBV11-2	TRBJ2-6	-	TGTGCCAGCAGCTTATGGGAGGGAAAGTACTCTGGGGCCAACGTCCTGACTTTC	CASSLWEGKYSGANVLTF
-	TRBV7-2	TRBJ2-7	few	TGTGCCAGCAGCTTAGAAGCGGTATCCTACGAGCAGTACTTC	CASSLEAVSYEQYF
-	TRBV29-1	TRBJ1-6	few	TGCAGCGTCGCTATAGGGGACCCAAATTCACCCCTCCACTTT	CSVAIGDPNSPLHF
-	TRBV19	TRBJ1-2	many	TGTGCCAGTAGACAGGCCCGTTGGGGCTACACCTTC	CASRQARWGYTF
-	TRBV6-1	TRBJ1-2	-	TGTGCCAGCAGTGTAAAGTGGGACGGCTACACCTTC	CASSVKWDGYTF
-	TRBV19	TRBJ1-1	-	TGTGCCAGTAGTATAGGAGAGGGTGGTGGCACTGAAGCTTTCTTT	CASSIGEGGGTEAFF
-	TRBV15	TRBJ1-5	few	TGTGCCACCAGCAGAGACGATGCATCTAATCAGCCCCAGCATTTT	CATSRDDASNQPQHF
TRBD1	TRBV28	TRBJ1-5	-	TGTGCCAGCACGGACAGGCCGTTTCAGCCCCAGCATTTT	CASTDRPFQPQHF
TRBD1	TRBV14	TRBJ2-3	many	TGTGCCAGCTCGTCTTTGGGACAGGGCACAGATACGCAGTATTTT	CASSSLGQGTDTQYF
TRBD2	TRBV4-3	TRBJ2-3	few	TGCGCCAGCAGCCAAGCGGGGGGGGCAAGCACAGATACGCAGTATTTT	CASSQAGGASTDTQYF
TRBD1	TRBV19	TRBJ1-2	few	TGTGCCAGTAGCACTTCCGGACAGGGGGCTTATGGCTACACCTTC	CASSTSGQGAYGYTF
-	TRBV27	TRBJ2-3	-	TGTGCCAGCAGTTTAAGGGGAGCTATTGCCGCAGATACGCAGTATTTT	CASSLRGAIAADTQYF
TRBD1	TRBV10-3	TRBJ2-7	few	TGTGCCATCAGTGAGGGGACAGGAATCTACGAGCAGTACTTC	CAISEGTGIYEQYF
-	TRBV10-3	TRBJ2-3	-	TGTGCCATCAGTGAGAGGCTGGCTGGGGCGCAGTATTTT	CAISERLAGAQYF
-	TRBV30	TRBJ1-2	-	TGTGCCTGGAGTGTCAGAGGTGGCTACACCTTC	CAWSVRGGYTF
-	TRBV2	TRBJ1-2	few	TGTGCCAGCAGTGTACGGGACTATGGCTACACCTTC	CASSVRDYGYTF
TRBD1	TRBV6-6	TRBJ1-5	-	TGCGCCAGCACAGGGGGACAGGGAGGTTGGCCCCAGCATTTT	CASTGGQGGWPQHF
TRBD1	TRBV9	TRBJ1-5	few	TGTGCCAGCGGGGACAGGGGCAATCAGCCCCAGCATTTT	CASGDRGNQPQHF
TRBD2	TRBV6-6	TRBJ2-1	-	TGTGCCAGCAGTTCGATTAGCGGGACCCGGGGTGAGCAGTTCTTC	CASSSISGTRGEQFF
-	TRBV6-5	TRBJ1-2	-	TGTGCCAGCAGTTACGCCCGGGACACGAGCTACACCTTC	CASSYARDTSYTF
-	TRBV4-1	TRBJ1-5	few	TGTGCCAGCAGCCAAGTACCCGGTCAGCCCCAGCATTTT	CASSQVPGQPQHF
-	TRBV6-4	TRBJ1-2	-	TGTGCCAGCAGTGACTTAGTGGGTGGCTACACCTTC	CASSDLVGGYTF
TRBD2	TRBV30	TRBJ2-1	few	TGTGCCTGGAGTAAGCGGGAGTTAGGTGAGCAGTTCTTC	CAWSKRELGEQFF
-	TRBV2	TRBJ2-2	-	TGTGCCAGCAGTGCCGAGCACACCGGGGAGCTGTTTTTT	CASSAEHTGELFF
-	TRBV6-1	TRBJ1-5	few	TGTGCCAGCAGTGAAGGTACAGCATCGGAGCCCCAGCATTTT	CASSEGTASEPQHF
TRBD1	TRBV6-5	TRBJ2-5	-	TGTGCCAGCAGTGACCGACAGGGGAAGGGGTACTTC	CASSDRQGKGYF
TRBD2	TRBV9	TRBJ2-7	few	TGTGCCAGCAGCGCGAGTAGCGGGACCACCTACGAGCAGTACTTC	CASSASSGTTYEQYF